The 25 T cell receptor beta chains given below trace back to one sample, sequenced in a study of T-cell memory formation after mild COVID-19. TCRdb recomputed calls from the 5' RACE reads with MiXCR, one row per CDR3 protein. The data contain around 450,000 distinct CDR3 sequences, roughly 20% of them singletons. The specimen was PBMCs or a T cell subset sorted from them (not recorded which). The source of these receptors is an adult woman who had mild COVID-19 (a few samples of this study predate the infection). Cell type and time point are not known.

This sequence joins TRBV12-3 or TRBV12-4 and TRBJ1-2; a weak D match, TRBD1 (5 bases). The ends were cut back, 4 bases at V and 4 bases at J, with 10 bases in the middle. This CDR3 has 13 residues. CDR3 loop: CASSWTIGYGYTF. For the CDR3, the DNA is TGTGCCAGCAGTTGGACAATCGGCTATGGCTACACCTTC.

A few counts support this clonotype. The chain joins TRBV12-3 or TRBV12-4 to TRBJ2-4, with 7 bases matching TRBD2. The CDR3 runs to 17 residues. V was clipped by 5 bases and J by 7 bases; unmatched bases: 17. The CDR3 nucleotides read TGTGCCAGCAGTCCCCAACCGGGACTACCGTCAGGGAACATTCAGTACTTC. Translating it yields CASSPQPGLPSGNIQYF.

The V gene is TRBV20-1, the J gene TRBJ1-1; 8 bases line up with TRBD1. After removal of 0 bases from V and 6 bases from J, the junction contained 6 bases not matched to a gene. CDR3 length: 14 residues. Per germline, CDR1 DFQATT and CDR2 SNEGSKA (reference sequence). The CDR3 DNA is TGCAGTGCTAGAGATATGGGACAGGAGGCTGAAGCTTTCTTT. Amino acid sequence: CSARDMGQEAEAFF.

A few counts support this clonotype. The chain uses TRBV6-2 or TRBV6-3 and TRBJ2-3, with TRBD2 identical over 8 bases. V was clipped by 4 bases and J by 0 bases; unmatched bases: 6. Germline CDR1 is MNHEY and CDR2 is SVGEGT. The CDR3 covers 16 residues. CDR3 loop: CASSSPASGSTDTQYF. The CDR3 nucleotides are TGTGCCAGCAGTTCCCCGGCTAGCGGGAGCACAGATACGCAGTATTTT.

This clonotype was recorded a few times. The CDR3 here is CASSQEGWDSAEAFF. In nucleotides, the CDR3 is TGTGCCAGCAGCCAAGAGGGTTGGGACAGTGCTGAAGCTTTCTTT. The chain carries TRBV3-1 and TRBJ1-1; 7 bases line up with TRBD1. Germline lookup yields CDR1 LGHDT and CDR2 YNNKEL (reference sequence). With 0 bases clipped from V and 6 bases from J, the junction kept 7 bases outside the gene matches. The CDR3 spans 15 residues.

This chain uses TRBV6-5 with TRBJ1-1, with a possible D match to TRBD1 (5 bases). Germline loops: CDR1 MNHEY, CDR2 SVGAGI. The V end lost 0 bases, the J end lost 1 base, and 9 bases lay between the germline ends. The CDR3 consists of 15 residues. The CDR3 reads CASSYSSQGNTEAFF. The DNA of the CDR3 is TGTGCCAGCAGTTACTCGAGTCAGGGGAACACTGAAGCTTTCTTT.

This chain links TRBV12-3 or TRBV12-4 with TRBJ2-5; the D is unclear. This CDR3 spans 13 amino acids. V shed 6 bases and J shed 2 bases, with 10 bases lying between them. CDR3 in amino acids: CASRPQRQETQYF. CDR3 DNA: TGTGCCAGCAGGCCTCAGAGACAAGAGACCCAGTACTTC.

This clonotype was detected only a few times. This chain links TRBV5-1 with TRBJ2-1; 11 bases are a match to TRBD2. The germline CDR1 and CDR2 sequences are SGHRS and YFSETQ. The CDR3 length is 14 residues. The V and J ends lost 7 bases and 6 bases, in that order; junction bases with no gene match: 6. CDR3 sequence reads: CASWGLAETNEQFF. The CDR3 DNA is TGCGCCAGCTGGGGACTAGCGGAGACCAATGAGCAGTTCTTC.

This chain uses TRBV7-8 with TRBJ2-3; D assignment may be TRBD1 or TRBD2 (5 bases each). CDR1 and CDR2 (germline): SGHVS, FQNEAQ. Trimming took 5 bases from V and 6 from J, leaving 18 bases between them. This CDR3 contains 15 residues. The CDR3 spells CASSVGTHPADTQYF. DNA of the CDR3: TGTGCCAGCAGCGTCGGGACGCATCCAGCCGATACGCAGTATTTT.

This clonotype was counted between two and nine times. This chain links TRBV4-3 with TRBJ2-5; D tentatively fits TRBD1 or TRBD2 (5 bases each). The V gene lost 1 base and the J gene lost 5 bases, with 17 bases spanning the gap. This CDR3 has 16 residues. The germline V gene encodes CDR1 LGHNA and CDR2 YSLEER. CDR3 sequence reads: CASSQGFGGARETQYF. CDR3 nucleotides: TGCGCCAGCAGCCAAGGTTTTGGGGGAGCACGCGAGACCCAGTACTTC.

V and J are TRBV7-3 and TRBJ1-6; D gene uncertain. Trimming took off 5 bases at V and 7 bases at J, with 15 bases between the two ends. The V gene's germline CDR1 is SGHTA and CDR2 FQGTGA. The CDR3 runs to 15 residues. In DNA form, the CDR3 reads TGTGCCAGCAGCCCAAAGGGTTCGCGGAATTCACCCCTCCACTTT. It codes for CASSPKGSRNSPLHF.

V usage is TRBV6-5 and J usage is TRBJ2-3; D possibly uses TRBD1 or TRBD2 (6 bases each). Trimming cost V 4 bases and J 0 bases, with 14 bases left between them. This CDR3 contains 16 residues. The germline CDR1 and CDR2 sequences are MNHEY and SVGAGI. CDR3 sequence reads: CASSLRGVASTDTQYF. The CDR3 nucleotides are TGTGCCAGCAGTTTGAGGGGGGTCGCTAGCACAGATACGCAGTATTTT.

This clonotype has just a few counts. The genes are TRBV7-9 and TRBJ2-1; D is perhaps TRBD1 (5 bases). This CDR3 spans 14 amino acids. The V end lost 1 base, the J end lost 7 bases, and 11 bases lay between the germline ends. Germline assignment: CDR1 SEHNR and CDR2 FQNEAQ (reference sequence). CDR3 DNA sequence: TGTGCCAGCAGCTTAGGAGACAGTAGAAATGAGCAGTTCTTC. Residues: CASSLGDSRNEQFF. The full variable domain, its missing parts supplied by reference TRBV7-9 and TRBJ2-1, is DTGVSQNPRHKITKRGQNVTFRCDPISEHNRLYWYRQTLGQGPEFLTYFQNEAQLEKSRLLSDRFSAERPKGSFSTLEIQRTEQGDSAMYLCASSLGDSRNEQFFGPGTRLTVL.

In this sample, this clonotype turned up a few times. The V call is TRBV7-9, the J call TRBJ1-4, with 8 bases that match TRBD1. The CDR3 is 18 amino acids. Germline loops: CDR1 SEHNR, CDR2 FQNEAQ (reference sequence). After removal of 5 bases from V and 11 bases from J, the junction contained 22 bases not matched to a gene. The CDR3 nucleotides read TGTGCCAGCAGCGTATTCGGATTCGACAGGGGACGGTCATATAAACTGTTTTTT. Its translation is CASSVFGFDRGRSYKLFF.

This clonotype was seen a handful of times. This chain connects TRBV24-1 to TRBJ2-5, with TRBD1 matching over 9 bases. This CDR3 region has 16 residues. V trimming: 2 bases; J trimming: 3 bases; junction bases outside the gene matches: 6. The germline CDR1 and CDR2 sequences are KGHDR and SFDVKD. The CDR3 region is CATSDSGTGHKETQYF. DNA for the CDR3: TGTGCCACCAGTGATTCCGGGACAGGGCACAAAGAGACCCAGTACTTC.

The chain combines TRBV18 with TRBJ1-5, with a tentative D call TRBD1 (5 bases). Germline V gene lookup returns CDR1 KGHSH and CDR2 LQKENI. Trimming shortened V by 2 bases and J by 7 bases, and 12 bases separated the two germline ends. The CDR3 spans 14 residues. The CDR3 here is CASSPSRGEQPQHF. The CDR3 nucleotides read TGTGCCAGCTCACCATCGAGGGGAGAGCAGCCCCAGCATTTT.

This clonotype came up a few times. The rearrangement uses TRBV6-1 and TRBJ1-3; D may be TRBD1 (5 bases). The length of the CDR3 is 15 residues. V lost 6 bases, J lost 2 bases, and 14 bases lay in between. Germline V lookup: CDR1 MNHNS, CDR2 SASEGT. The CDR3 here is CASSGVPGTGNTIYF. The CDR3 DNA reads TGTGCCAGCAGCGGGGTCCCAGGGACTGGAAACACCATATATTTT.

This rearrangement joins TRBV20-1 to TRBJ2-1; TRBD1 might be the D (6 bases). CDR1 DFQATT and CDR2 SNEGSKA come from the germline V gene (reference sequence). The CDR3 consists of 14 residues. V was pared by 0 bases and J by 10 bases, with 16 bases between. Written as DNA, the CDR3 is TGCAGTGCTAGAGATCTCGAAACAGGGAGAGAGCAGTTCTTC. It encodes CSARDLETGREQFF.

The chain links TRBV9 to TRBJ1-1; D uncertain. CDR3 length: 16 amino acids. From germline, CDR1 is SGDLS and CDR2 YYNGEE. Trimming took 0 bases from V and 4 from J, leaving 16 bases between them. The CDR3 DNA reads TGTGCCAGCAGCGTAGAACCGGAAACAACGGGCACTGAAGCTTTCTTT. Amino acid sequence: CASSVEPETTGTEAFF.

This clonotype came up a few times. The chain carries TRBV19 and TRBJ1-1; D gene unclear. V was shortened by 10 bases and J by 4 bases, with 7 bases between the two germline ends. Germline V gene data show CDR1 as LNHDA and CDR2 as SQIVND (reference sequence). CDR3 size: 10 residues. The CDR3 DNA is TGTGCCACCCACGGCACTGAAGCTTTCTTT. Its translation: CATHGTEAFF.

This clonotype turned up a few times. The chain is built from TRBV4-3 and TRBJ2-2, with D tentatively TRBD1 (6 bases). Trimming took off 0 bases at V and 6 bases at J, with 14 bases between the two ends. CDR1 is LGHNA, CDR2 YSLEER, per germline. This CDR3 region has 16 residues. In DNA form, the CDR3 reads TGCGCCAGCAGCCAAGATCTGAGGGGGACGGCCGGGGAGCTGTTTTTT. Its protein is CASSQDLRGTAGELFF.

The rearrangement uses TRBV5-1 and TRBJ2-7; D might be TRBD1 (7 bases). Germline V gene data show CDR1 as SGHRS and CDR2 as YFSETQ. CDR3 length equals 14 residues. Trimming removed 4 bases from V and 5 bases from J, with 16 bases in between. Here the CDR3 reads CASSMGTAGHEQYF. Here the CDR3 DNA reads TGCGCCAGCAGCATGGGGACAGCGGGCCACGAGCAGTACTTC.

There are a few counts of this clonotype. The J gene is TRBJ1-1, the V gene TRBV5-1; unclear D gene. V lost 4 bases to trimming and J lost 3 bases, with 10 bases between them. Germline loops: CDR1 SGHRS, CDR2 YFSETQ. The CDR3 loop spans 13 amino acids. The CDR3 loop reads CASSPEGHTEAFF. As DNA, the CDR3 is TGCGCCAGCAGCCCGGAGGGCCACACTGAAGCTTTCTTT. The full variable domain, with the rest looked up from reference TRBV5-1 and TRBJ1-1, is KAGVTQTPRYLIKTRGQQVTLSCSPISGHRSVSWYQQTPGQGLQFLFEYFSETQRNKGNFPGRFSGRQFSNSRSEMNVSTLELGDSALYLCASSPEGHTEAFFGQGTRLTVV.

The chain has TRBV18 and TRBJ2-1, with D perhaps being TRBD1 or TRBD2 (6 bases each). This CDR3 has 15 amino acids. Germline V gene lookup returns CDR1 KGHSH and CDR2 LQKENI. V lost 3 bases and J lost 6, with 15 bases in between. The CDR3 DNA reads TGTGCCAGCTCACCCCCGGGGGCTTCGTTCAATGAGCAGTTCTTC. As protein: CASSPPGASFNEQFF.

This chain uses TRBV29-1 with TRBJ2-7, with 7 bases identical to TRBD2. The CDR3 runs 13 residues. V trimming: 2 bases; J trimming: 2 bases; junction bases outside the gene matches: 3. Germline V gene sequence: CDR1 SQVTM, CDR2 ANQGSEA. The CDR3 here is CSVEIAGPYEQYF. CDR3 DNA sequence: TGCAGCGTTGAAATAGCGGGCCCCTACGAGCAGTACTTC.